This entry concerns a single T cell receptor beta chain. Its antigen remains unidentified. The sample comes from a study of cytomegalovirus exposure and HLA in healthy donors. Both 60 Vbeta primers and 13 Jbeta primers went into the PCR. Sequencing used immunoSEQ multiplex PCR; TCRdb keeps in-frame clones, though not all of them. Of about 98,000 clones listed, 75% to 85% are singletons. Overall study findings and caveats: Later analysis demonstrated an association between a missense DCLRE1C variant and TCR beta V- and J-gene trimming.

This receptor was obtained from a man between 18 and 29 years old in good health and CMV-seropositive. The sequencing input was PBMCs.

The CDR3: CASTWQTEMNTEAFF. CDR3 in DNA: TGTGCCAGCACCTGGCAAACAGAGATGAACACTGAAGCTTTCTTT. This rearrangement joins TRBV6-1 to TRBJ1-1; D ambiguous. Trimming stripped 7 bases from V and 0 bases from J, with 15 bases between. The CDR3 is 15 amino acids. Germline CDR1 MNHNS, CDR2 SASEGT.